This T cell receptor (beta chain) comes out of a study of blood T cell repertoires in COVID-19. Study-level information: The United States, Italy and Spain were the sources of the acute and convalescent COVID-19 samples. Sample material is recorded as cDNA or gDNA derived from T cells, B-cell-depleted T cells, or PBMCs.

In the original processing: Reference gene primer amplification yielded estimated nucleated cell counts. TCRdb keeps only in-frame clones here, not all; method: immunoSEQ multiplex PCR. For V, J and clone size, that table is used; D and trimming come from the DNA. Of 55,000 to 80,000 clones listed, about 90% are singletons. The CDR3 totals 13 residues. Trimming stripped 6 bases from V and 4 bases from J, with 12 bases between. This chain uses TRBV12-3 or TRBV12-4 with TRBJ1-1, with TRBD1 as a possible D gene (6 bases). The TCR was taken from a human donor in a cohort sampled during active COVID-19. Sequenced material: peripheral blood. CDR3 coding DNA: TGTGCCAGCAGCGGTCCAGGGGCCACTGAAGCTTTCTTT. Its translation: CASSGPGATEAFF.